The source of this TCR beta chain is a study of human CD8 memory T cell subsets (dated by TCRdb to the early 2020s). General notes on the study: To assess how stem-like (TSTEM), progenitor exhausted-like (TPEX) and effector memory CD8+ T cell subsets are clonally related, the TCRbeta repertoires of these three subsets were compared. TCRbeta repertoires were obtained from a handful of donors, each contributing TSTEM, TPEX and effector memory subsets. Points the paper makes about the study in general: Based on Chao1 estimates, TSTEM subsets appeared to have greater repertoire diversity than TPEX subsets, which could potentially reflect a broader range of specificities. Sequencing was limited to TCRbeta chains, and the repertoire comparisons were based on about 6 donors analyzed with paired t-tests and Bonferroni correction. The stem-like TSTEM and TPEX subsets each shared clonotypes with effector memory cells, but the TSTEM and TPEX repertoires had minimal overlap with each other, suggesting distinct antigen spectra. TSTEM and TPEX subsets showed similarly high normalized Shannon-Wiener diversity, whereas effector memory subsets were comparatively less diverse.

Note on this clonotype: The target of this receptor is not known.

A Human TCR Profiling Kit was used to prepare UMI-labeled 5' RACE TCRbeta libraries. Every TCRbeta library was prepared in parallel, with the same number of PCR cycles used for all of the libraries. The paper's data handling went like this. Each TCRbeta library contained between 3,000 and 18,000 functional CDR3beta clonotypes. MIGEC 1.2.9 was used for UMI extraction and consensus assembly, with at least three reads per UMI being required. MiXCR 3.0.3 was used to extract the in-frame CDR3beta repertoires. After each sample was downsampled to 42,000 randomly selected UMIs, diversity metrics were computed in VDJtools 1.2.1. For the top 3,000 clones of each sample pair, the repertoire overlap metrics D, R and F2 were calculated in VDJtools. Once TCRdb had reprocessed the reads, it stored one entry per CDR3 protein sequence and supplied no DNA. The V and J calls reflect TCRdb's pipeline rather than the authors' work. The sample's records list about 11,000 distinct CDR3 sequences. Of the sample, around 8.7% is held by the ten largest clones.

Density gradient separation was used to isolate peripheral blood mononuclear cells from buffy coats of healthy donors. In the study, total CD8+ T cells were enriched by negative magnetic separation with EasySep or MojoSort CD8+ T cell isolation kits. An RNeasy Mini Kit was used to extract total RNA from duplicate vials of about 150,000 sorted CD8+ T cells per subset. PBMCs were used either fresh or after being cryopreserved in fetal bovine serum containing about 11% DMSO. Fluorescence-activated cell sorting on a FACSAria III was used to sort the CD8+ T cell subsets to purity. The source is a human donor in good health. The sequenced material came from CD8+ T cells from PBMCs.

The CDR3 sequence is CASTVDGYEQYF. The rearranged segments are TRBV10-2 and TRBJ2-7. Including cysteine and phenylalanine, the CDR3 has 12 amino acids. DNA for this receptor is not on file. CDR1 WSHSY and CDR2 SAAADI were looked up in the germline V gene.